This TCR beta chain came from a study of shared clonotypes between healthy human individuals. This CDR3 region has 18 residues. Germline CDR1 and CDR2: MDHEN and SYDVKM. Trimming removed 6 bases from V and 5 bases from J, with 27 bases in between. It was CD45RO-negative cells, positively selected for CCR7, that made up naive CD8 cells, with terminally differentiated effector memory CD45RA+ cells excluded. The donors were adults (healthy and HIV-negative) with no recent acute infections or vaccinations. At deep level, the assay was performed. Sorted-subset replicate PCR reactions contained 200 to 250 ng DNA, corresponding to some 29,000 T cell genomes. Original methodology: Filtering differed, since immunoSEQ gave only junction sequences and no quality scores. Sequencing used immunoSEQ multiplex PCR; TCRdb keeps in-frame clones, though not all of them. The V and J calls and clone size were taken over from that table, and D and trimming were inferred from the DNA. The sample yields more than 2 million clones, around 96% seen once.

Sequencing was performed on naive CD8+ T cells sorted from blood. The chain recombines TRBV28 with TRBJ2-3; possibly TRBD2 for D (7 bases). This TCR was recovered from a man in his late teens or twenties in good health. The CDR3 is CASSSAVGGPIAQDTQYF. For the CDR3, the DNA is TGTGCCAGCAGCTCGGCCGTGGGGGGGCCTATCGCGCAAGATACGCAGTATTTT.